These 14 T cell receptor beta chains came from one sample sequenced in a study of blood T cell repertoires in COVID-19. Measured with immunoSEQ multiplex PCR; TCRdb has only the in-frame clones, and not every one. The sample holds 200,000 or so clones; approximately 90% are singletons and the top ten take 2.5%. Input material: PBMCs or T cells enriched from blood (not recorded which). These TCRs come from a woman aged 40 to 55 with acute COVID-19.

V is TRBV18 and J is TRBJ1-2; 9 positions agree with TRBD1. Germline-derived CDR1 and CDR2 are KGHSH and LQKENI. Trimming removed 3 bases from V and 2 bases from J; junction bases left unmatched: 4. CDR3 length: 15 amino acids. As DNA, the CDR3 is TGTGCCAGCTCACCGGGACAGGGAGTGAACTATGGCTACACCTTC. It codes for CASSPGQGVNYGYTF.

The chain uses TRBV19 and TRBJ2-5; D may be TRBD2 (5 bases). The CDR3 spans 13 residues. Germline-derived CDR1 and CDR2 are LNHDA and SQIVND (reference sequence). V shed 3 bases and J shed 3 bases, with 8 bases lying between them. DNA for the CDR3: TGTGCCAGTAGTATCCAGAGGGAAGAGACCCAGTACTTC. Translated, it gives CASSIQREETQYF.

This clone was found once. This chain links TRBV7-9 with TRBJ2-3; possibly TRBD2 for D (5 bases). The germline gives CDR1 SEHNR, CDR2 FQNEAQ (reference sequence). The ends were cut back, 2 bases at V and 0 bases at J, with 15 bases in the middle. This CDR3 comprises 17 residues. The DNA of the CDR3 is TGTGCCAGCAGCTTAAGCCCCAGCGGTACTAGCACAGATACGCAGTATTTT. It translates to CASSLSPSGTSTDTQYF.

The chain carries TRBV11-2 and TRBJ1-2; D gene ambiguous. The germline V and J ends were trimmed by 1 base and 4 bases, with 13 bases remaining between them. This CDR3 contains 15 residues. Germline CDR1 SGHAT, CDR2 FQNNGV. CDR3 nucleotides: TGTGCCAGCAGCTTAGTGCGCGCCCCTTCCTATGGCTACACCTTC. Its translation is CASSLVRAPSYGYTF.

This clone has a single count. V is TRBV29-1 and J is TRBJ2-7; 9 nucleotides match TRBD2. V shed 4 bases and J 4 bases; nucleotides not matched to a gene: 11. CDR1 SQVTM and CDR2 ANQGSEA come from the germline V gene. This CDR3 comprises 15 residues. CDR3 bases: TGCAGCGTTGCTCGTAGTCTAGCGGGAATTTACGAGCAGTACGTC. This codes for CSVARSLAGIYEQYV.

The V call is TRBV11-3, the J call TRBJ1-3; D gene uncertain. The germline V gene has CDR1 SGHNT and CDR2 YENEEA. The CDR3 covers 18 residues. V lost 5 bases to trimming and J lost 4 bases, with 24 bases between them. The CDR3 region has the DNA TGTGCCAGCAGCCTCGCCCTGGGCCGAGGAGGGAGAGGAAACACCATATATTTT. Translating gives CASSLALGRGGRGNTIYF.

CDR3 sequence reads: CASSIRGNEQFF. CDR3 sequence (DNA): TGTGCCAGTAGTATTAGAGGCAATGAGCAGTTCTTC. The chain recombines TRBV19 with TRBJ2-1; D ambiguous. The germline V gene has CDR1 LNHDA and CDR2 SQIVND (reference sequence). The CDR3 has 12 residues. V was clipped by 3 bases and J by 6 bases, with 6 bases between them.

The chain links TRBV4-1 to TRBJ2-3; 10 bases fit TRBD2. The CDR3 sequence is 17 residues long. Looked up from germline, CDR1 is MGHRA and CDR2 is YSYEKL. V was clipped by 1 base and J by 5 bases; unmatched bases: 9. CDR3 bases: TGCGCCAGCAGCCAAGGTTCCAGCGGGGGGGCGAGAGATACGCAGTATTTT. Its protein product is CASSQGSSGGARDTQYF.

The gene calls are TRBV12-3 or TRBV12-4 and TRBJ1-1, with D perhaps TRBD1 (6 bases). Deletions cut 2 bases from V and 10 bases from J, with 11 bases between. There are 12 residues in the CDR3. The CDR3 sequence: CASSLKGRGAFF. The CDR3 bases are TGTGCCAGCAGTTTAAAGGGCAGGGGAGCTTTCTTT.

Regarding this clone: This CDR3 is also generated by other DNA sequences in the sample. For the CDR3, the DNA is TGTGCCATCGGACAGGGCGGAGAAAAACTGTTTTTT. Its translation: CAIGQGGEKLFF. The chain uses TRBV10-3 and TRBJ1-4; 8 bases map to TRBD1. V shed 8 bases and J 8 bases; nucleotides not matched to a gene: 4. Germline assignment: CDR1 ENHRY and CDR2 SYGVKD. There are 12 residues in the CDR3.

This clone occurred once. The CDR3 protein is CASSHPGQTSGNTIYF. The CDR3, as DNA: TGTGCCAGCAGCCACCCCGGACAGACCTCTGGAAACACCATATATTTT. The chain combines TRBV7-2 with TRBJ1-3; TRBD1 is a possible D gene (6 bases). The CDR3 runs to 16 residues. From germline, CDR1 is SGHTA and CDR2 FQGNSA. V lost 5 bases and J 0 bases, leaving 14 bases between the germline ends.

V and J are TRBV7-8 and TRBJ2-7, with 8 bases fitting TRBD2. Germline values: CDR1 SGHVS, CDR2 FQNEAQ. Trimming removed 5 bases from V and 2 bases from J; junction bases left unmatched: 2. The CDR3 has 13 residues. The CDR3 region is CASSRGGTYEQYF. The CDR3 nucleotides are TGTGCCAGCAGCCGCGGGGGGACCTACGAGCAGTACTTC.

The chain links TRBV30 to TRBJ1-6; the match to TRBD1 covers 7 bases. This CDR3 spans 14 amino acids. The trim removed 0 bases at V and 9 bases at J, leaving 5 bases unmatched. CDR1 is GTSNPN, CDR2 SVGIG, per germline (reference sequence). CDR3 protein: CAWSVQGGASPLHF. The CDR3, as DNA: TGTGCCTGGAGTGTACAAGGGGGCGCTTCACCCCTCCACTTT.

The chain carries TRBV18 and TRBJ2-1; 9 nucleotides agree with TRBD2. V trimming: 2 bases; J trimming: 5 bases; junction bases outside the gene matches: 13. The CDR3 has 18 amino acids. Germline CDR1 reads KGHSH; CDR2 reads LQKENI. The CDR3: CASSPNPIAGARNNEQFF. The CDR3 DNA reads TGTGCCAGCTCACCAAACCCCATAGCGGGGGCTCGCAACAATGAGCAGTTCTTC.